Below, one T cell receptor (beta chain) is given with its context. Its antigen is unknown. Base-call qualities are not available, and no considerably larger clone is one nucleotide away. The sample originates from a study of cytomegalovirus exposure and HLA in healthy donors (dated by TCRdb to about 2017). At the level of the whole study: An earlier analysis of roughly 630 of the donors reported more than 250 Gb of sequence data and more than 90 million unique TCR beta sequences from some 180 million T cells. An early release covering approximately 600 HLA-typed donors comprised roughly 300 gigabases of sequencing data and around 86 million unique TCR sequences. Of the roughly 400 genotyped donors, 81% fell in the genetic ancestry cluster associated with self-reported Caucasian donors. The aim of the study was to test whether cataloging public T cell receptors could identify signatures of past pathogen exposure. The study used immunosequencing to profile the T cell repertoires of approximately 650 subjects and linked those repertoires to cytomegalovirus serostatus. Along with the approximately 700-subject first cohort, a separate validation cohort of over a hundred different subjects was used. To predict cytomegalovirus infection status, the study brought together high-throughput TCR immunosequencing, statistical association of individual TCRs with disease status, and machine learning. In a later analysis, previously published TCR beta repertoires from roughly 710 donors were re-analyzed and high-resolution HLA genotyping was added so that TCR occurrence patterns could be studied. Rather than drawing on any new phenotypic data, the later analysis identified candidate immune exposures from TCR beta sequences and the way those sequences occurred across donors. To decide whether each TCR beta V gene segment behaved as functional or pseudogenic, an earlier analysis of nearly 600 of the donors relied on high-throughput TCR beta sequencing. Donor age, sex, ethnicity and CMV serostatus were compiled alongside the repertoire data. Genome-wide SNP genotypes for about 65% of the roughly 700 donors were used in a later genetic analysis, which treated that subset as a discovery cohort. All discovery cohort repertoires had been generated on a single sequencing platform. HLA typing covered class I and class II loci at four-digit resolution. Typing coverage differed by locus: A, B, C, DRB1 and DQB1 were typed in about 620-640 donors, DQA1 in about 560, DPA1 in around 580, and DPB1 in just under 490. A few DR-DQ haplotypes were treated as single units for association and clustering because of strong linkage in the cohort. Across approximately 400 genotyped donors of the cohort, an average of approximately 240,000 unique TCR beta nucleotide sequences per donor were sequenced, and about a sixth of those sequences were non-productive.

Beyond this particular receptor, the publication reports: A later analysis reported that several top co-occurrence clusters appeared linked to parvovirus B19, influenza, CMV and Epstein-Barr virus. Only TCR beta chains were sequenced in this cohort, and the absence of alpha or paired-chain data limited detectable features. Some IMGT-functional V segments, including TRBV6-2 and TRBV6-3, could not be distinguished by the 87-base-pair reads and were therefore excluded. In a later analysis, most CMV-associated TCR beta chains were found to appear HLA-restricted, with HLA associations seemingly driven largely by CMV exposure. When HLA alleles, especially DR and DQ, strongly co-occurred, attributing TCR associations to individual alleles was difficult. A further reported finding was that TCR beta sequences accurately predicted the HLA-A and HLA-B alleles for most subjects in the first cohort. In a later analysis, the rate of TCR association differed among HLA loci, with DRB1 alleles having the most associated TCRs and HLA-C alleles having the fewest. Because HLA typing was unavailable for some donors at each locus, only the typed subset was used in association tests. Cytomegalovirus status was reported to be diagnosed by the classifier with high specificity and sensitivity in both the original and validation cohorts. A total of 164 TCR beta chains were listed by the study as associated with cytomegalovirus. A later genetic analysis associated a missense DCLRE1C variant with V-gene and J-gene trimming of TCR beta chains, and an independent cohort replicated the association. A cluster of highly shared sequence variants was judged likely to be a technical artifact of the sequencing pipeline. Immune exposure information for the cohort was limited to CMV serostatus. The authors suggested that the approach could potentially be extended to other disease states and immunological phenotypes. In a later analysis, some 18,000 TCR beta sequences were associated with specific HLA alleles at a false discovery rate of 0.05. An earlier analysis of several hundred of the donors showed that most TCR beta V segments appeared in productive rearrangements either about 87% or about 30% of the time, which broadly matched IMGT annotations. Linkage disequilibrium might explain the correlated functional status among segregating V segments, but an unknown experimental factor could not be ruled out. Some 15 rarely observed V segments, including chromosome 9 orphons, were excluded from the earlier analysis of several hundred of the donors because counts were too low. A later genetic analysis reported fewer N-insertions in productive TCRs among donors in an Asian-associated ancestry cluster than the roughly 620-donor mean. In a later analysis, HLA-associated TCR beta chains showed more clonal expansion and lower generation probabilities than non-associated chains that were equally common. Roughly uniform sequencing depth across donors was assumed in presence/absence analyses, although this assumption may not hold. In vitro tests confirmed that a few of the cytomegalovirus-associated TCR beta chains recognize cytomegalovirus antigens. Most TCR sequences were seen in very few donors, while some public TCRs were found in many individuals.

Library creation used the immunoSEQ multiplex PCR assay. For the multiplex PCR, a mixture combining 60 forward primers for TCR Vbeta segments and 13 reverse primers for TCR Jbeta segments was used. A multiplex PCR assay on genomic DNA amplified the CDR3 region of rearranged TCR beta genes. Amplified TCR beta libraries were sequenced as 87-base-pair reads on the Illumina HiSeq System. Per the authors' processing: Across the 500 to 750 repertoires, a later analysis counted around 80 million unique TCR beta chains, roughly 11 million of which were shared by at least two donors. Raw reads were error-corrected and collapsed into unique sequences with a nearest-neighbor algorithm that merged closely related sequences to remove PCR and sequencing errors. CDR3 sequences were aligned to IMGT reference sequences to assign V, D and J gene segments. For a sequence to be retained, at least a six-nucleotide match to both a V gene segment and a J gene segment was required. A rearrangement was called productive if the CDR3 had no stop codons and remained in frame with V and J, and every other rearrangement was called non-productive. Following IMGT convention, CDR3 was defined as the stretch from the second conserved V-encoded cysteine to the conserved J-encoded phenylalanine. The earlier analysis of 500 to 600 of the donors excluded sequences that lacked an unambiguous match to a single V gene segment. An earlier analysis of about 590 of the donors classified V segments as functional when productive rearrangements were above 56.7% and as segregating when the standard deviation between donors was above 5%. A statistical classification framework was built for diagnosing cytomegalovirus status from the catalog of TCR beta chain sequences. A later analysis assigned V and J genes by comparing TCR nucleotide sequences with IMGT/GENE-DB human TR gene sequences. In a later analysis, CDR3 sequences and most-parsimonious VDJ recombination scenarios were assigned using the TCRdist pipeline. In a later analysis, every TCR beta chain was defined by the combination of its CDR3 amino acid sequence and its V-gene family, and reads without a unique V-gene family were dropped. A later analysis removed over 500 highly shared, low-generation-probability nucleotide sequences to deal with suspected cross-contamination and a sequencing artifact. For each public chain, a later analysis derived a clonal expansion index from normalized ranks of inferred template counts within each repertoire. In a later analysis, generation probabilities were computed using a VDJ recombination model fitted to out-of-frame rearrangements, and the results were checked against IGoR. Hypergeometric tests were used in a later analysis to score TCR-TCR, TCR-HLA and TCR-CMV co-occurrence, with a repertoire-size bias correction applied to the TCR pairs. A later analysis estimated false discovery rates by permuting HLA or CMV assignments 20 times. In a later analysis, co-occurring TCRs were grouped using DBSCAN, with TCRdist sequence similarity added in when clustering inside HLA-allele-positive subsets. For co-occurrence clustering, repertoires with fewer than 30,000 or more than 120,000 public chains were excluded, along with four or five repertoires with anomalous nucleotide sharing. The immuneACCESS repertoire file appears here via TCRdb, limited to in-frame rearrangements. These files lack a portion of the clones; in checked studies, under half of the deficit traces to unresolved V genes, and the cause of the others is not known. V and J calls and clone size come straight from that table; D and trimming were deduced from the DNA. This sample lists 150,000 or so clones; 75% were detected once. In total, the top ten clones hold about 10% of the sample.

The cohort comprised 710 or so healthy bone marrow donors. At the time of sampling, all cohort members were nominally healthy, though unrecorded immune exposures were likely present. The donor was CMV seropositive and belonged to the group of some 290 seropositive cohort members. Each donor provided a peripheral blood sample, and peripheral blood mononuclear cells were used for TCR beta sequencing. Genomic DNA extraction from the blood cell samples was performed with the Qiagen DNeasy Blood Extraction Kit. Taken from cysteine to phenylalanine, the CDR3 has 14 residues. Solely the CDR3 DNA is kept, with 42 bases framed from the first base. The CDR1 and CDR2 encoded by the germline V gene are LGHNA and YNFKEQ. V lost 4 bases and J lost 5 bases, and the count of bases not matched to a germline gene is 1.

The TCR was taken from a man younger than 30 in good health and CMV-seropositive. The chain couples TRBV4-2 to TRBJ2-1; the central 11 bases match TRBD2. Sequenced input: PBMCs. In nucleotide form, the sequence is TGTGCCAGCAGCCTGACTAGCGGGGACAATGAGCAGTTCTTC. Its protein product is CASSLTSGDNEQFF.